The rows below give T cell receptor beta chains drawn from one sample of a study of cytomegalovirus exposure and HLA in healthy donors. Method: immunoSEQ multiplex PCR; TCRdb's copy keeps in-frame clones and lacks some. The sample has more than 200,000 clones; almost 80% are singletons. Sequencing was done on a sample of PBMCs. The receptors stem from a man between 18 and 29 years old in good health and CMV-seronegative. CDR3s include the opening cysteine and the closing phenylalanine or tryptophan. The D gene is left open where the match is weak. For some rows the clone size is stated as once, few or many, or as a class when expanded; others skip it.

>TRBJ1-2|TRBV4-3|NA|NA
TGCGCCAGCAGCCAAGAAACGGCAGGGCTGGGTGGCTACACCTTC
CASSQETAGLGGYTF
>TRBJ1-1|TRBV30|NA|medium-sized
TGTGCCTGGGCCTCAGACACTGAAGCTTTCTTT
CAWASDTEAFF
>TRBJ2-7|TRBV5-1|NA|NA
TGCGCCAGCAGCTTGACCAGCTCCTACGAGCAGTACTTC
CASSLTSSYEQYF
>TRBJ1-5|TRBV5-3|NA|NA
TGTGCCAGAAGCTTGTATTATCAGCCCCAGCATTTT
CARSLYYQPQHF
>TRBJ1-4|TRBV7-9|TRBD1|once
TGTGCCAGCAGCCACCCCCGCAGGGACAGTTGGGAAAAACTGTTTTTT
CASSHPRRDSWEKLFF
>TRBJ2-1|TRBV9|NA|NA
TGTGCCAGCAGCGTAGTCTTTAACAATGAGCAGTTCTTC
CASSVVFNNEQFF
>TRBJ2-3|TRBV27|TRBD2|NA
TGTGCCAGCAGTTTATTGTCTAGCGGGAGTAGTCAAACAGATACGCAGTATTTT
CASSLLSSGSSQTDTQYF
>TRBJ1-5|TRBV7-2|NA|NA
TGTGCCAGCAGCCCTGCGGAGGGCCGTGGGCAGCCCCAGCATTTT
CASSPAEGRGQPQHF
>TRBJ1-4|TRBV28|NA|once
TGTGCCAGCAGTTCGGAGGTAGTGGGTGAAAAACTGTTTTTT
CASSSEVVGEKLFF
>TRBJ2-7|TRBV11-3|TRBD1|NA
TGTGCCAGCAGCTTAGCCATGGACAGGAGCTACGAGCAGTACTTC
CASSLAMDRSYEQYF
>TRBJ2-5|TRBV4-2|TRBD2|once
TGTGCCAGCAGCCAAGATGGGGCCGACGGGGGGGCCCCCCGGGGGGAGACCCAGTACTTC
CASSQDGADGGAPRGETQYF
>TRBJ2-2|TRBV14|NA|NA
TGTGCCAGCAGCCAAGACTCCGGGGTCTACACCGGGGAGCTGTTTTTT
CASSQDSGVYTGELFF
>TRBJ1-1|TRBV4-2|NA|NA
TGTGCCAGCAGCCCGGACAGCAACACTGAAGCTTTCTTT
CASSPDSNTEAFF
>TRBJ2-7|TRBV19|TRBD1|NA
TGTGCCAGTAGACAAACAGGGGGACGTCACGAGCAGTACTTC
CASRQTGGRHEQYF
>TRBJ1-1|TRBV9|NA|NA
TGTGCCAGCAGCCCCCTAGGGGTTTCTCGCACTGAAGCTTTCTTT
CASSPLGVSRTEAFF
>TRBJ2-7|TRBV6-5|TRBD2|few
TGTGCCAGCAGTTTGACTAGCGGGAGGGGCGAGCAGTACTTC
CASSLTSGRGEQYF
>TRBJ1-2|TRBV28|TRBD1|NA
TGTGCCAGCAGTTTAAGACTTGCAGGGGGAATCGGTGGCTACACCTTC
CASSLRLAGGIGGYTF
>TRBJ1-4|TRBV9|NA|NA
TGTGCCAGCAGCGTAGATGGAGGGGCGAATGAAAAACTGTTTTTT
CASSVDGGANEKLFF
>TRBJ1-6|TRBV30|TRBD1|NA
TGTGCCTGGAGTAGGCAGGGGGATTCACCCCTCCACTTT
CAWSRQGDSPLHF
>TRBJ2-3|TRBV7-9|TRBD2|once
TGTTCCAGCAGCTCCCGGCGGGGGGACTCAGATACGCAGTATTTT
CSSSSRRGDSDTQYF
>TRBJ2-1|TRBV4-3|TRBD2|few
TGCGCCAGCAGCCGGACTAGCGGGGGGGTTCGTAATGAGCAGTTCTTC
CASSRTSGGVRNEQFF
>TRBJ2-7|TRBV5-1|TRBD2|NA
TGCGCCAGCAGCTTACTGGCTAGCGGCCCCTTCTACGAGCAGTACTTC
CASSLLASGPFYEQYF
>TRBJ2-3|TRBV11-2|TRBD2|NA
TGTGCCAGCAGCTTAGCGGGGCGGGAGGGCCGGACAGATACGCAGTATTTT
CASSLAGREGRTDTQYF
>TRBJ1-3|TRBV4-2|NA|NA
TGTGCCAGCAGCAGACAGGACAGTACCTCTGGAAACACCATATATTTT
CASSRQDSTSGNTIYF
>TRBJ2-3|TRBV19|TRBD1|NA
TGTGCCAGTAGTATAAGGAGGAACAGGGGGCTCTCGTACCAGGATACGCAGTATTTT
CASSIRRNRGLSYQDTQYF
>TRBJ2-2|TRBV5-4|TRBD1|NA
TGTGCCAGCAGCTTGGGACAGGGGTTCGCGAACACCGGGGAGCTGTTTTTT
CASSLGQGFANTGELFF